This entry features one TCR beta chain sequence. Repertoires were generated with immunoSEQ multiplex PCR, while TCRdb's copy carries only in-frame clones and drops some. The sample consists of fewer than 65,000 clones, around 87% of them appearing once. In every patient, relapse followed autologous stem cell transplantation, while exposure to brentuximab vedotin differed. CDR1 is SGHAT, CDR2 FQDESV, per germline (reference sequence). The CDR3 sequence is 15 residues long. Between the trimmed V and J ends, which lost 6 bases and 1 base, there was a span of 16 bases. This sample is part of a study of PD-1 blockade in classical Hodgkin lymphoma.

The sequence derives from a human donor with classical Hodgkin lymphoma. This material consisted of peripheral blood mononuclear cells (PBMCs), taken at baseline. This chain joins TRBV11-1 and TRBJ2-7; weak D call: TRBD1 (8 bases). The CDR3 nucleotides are TGTGCCAGCAGGTCCGGACAGGGAGGGTCCTACGAGCAGTACTTC. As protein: CASRSGQGGSYEQYF.